The clone carrying this T cell receptor beta chain was seen many times. This record belongs to a study of T cells after yellow fever vaccination. Study-level information: It was with CD3, CD45RA, CCR7 and CD95 that the EM, EMRA, CM and Tscm memory subsets were sorted. The study, taken as a whole, reports: A minor fraction of clonotypes spanned both CD4 and CD8 compartments. The study re-detected most primary-vaccination clones after the booster (96% CD4, around 89% CD8).

TCRdb itself ran the 5' RACE reads through MiXCR, one entry per CDR3 protein. The sample lists over 45,000 distinct CDR3 sequences, around 6.2% occurring once. This specimen was PBMCs, either bulk or a sorted T-cell subset (CD4+, CD8+, memory, or dextramer-sorted; not recorded which), taken on the day of the yellow fever booster vaccination. The TCR was taken from a man aged 18 to 30 who received the YFV17D yellow fever vaccine.

In nucleotides, the CDR3 is TGTGCCAGCAGCCTGACTAGCGGGGGGGCCCCGTACTTC. Translating gives CASSLTSGGAPYF. This chain uses TRBV7-2 with TRBJ2-7; 14 bases are a match to TRBD2. Germline-derived CDR1 and CDR2 are SGHTA and FQGNSA. The CDR3 runs 13 residues. V lost 5 bases to trimming and J lost 12 bases; unmatched junction nucleotides: 6.